These T cell receptor beta chains were read from a single sample in a study of blood T cells in healthy people across ages. TCRdb used MiXCR to reprocess the 5' RACE reads, holding one entry per CDR3 protein. The sample includes more than 900,000 distinct CDR3 sequences, roughly 28% of them seen just once. These sequences were also reported in another study, on T cells of mothers and their children.

Specimen: blood. The receptors shown here come from a woman aged 40 to 50 in good health. Each CDR3 is given with its conserved first and last residue. Each record gives: V gene, D gene, J gene, CDR3 length, clone size, CDR3 protein, CDR3 DNA. The D gene is left open where the match is weak. The listing skips clone size in some rows; elsewhere it reads once, few, many or a size class.

>TRBV3-1|.|TRBJ1-2|14|few
CASSFQETGYGYTF
TGTGCCAGCAGCTTCCAAGAGACGGGCTATGGCTACACCTTC
>TRBV6-2/TRBV6-3|TRBD2|TRBJ2-4|18|.
CASSYPPLRGGLRNEQYF
TGTGCCAGCAGTTACCCCCCCTTACGGGGGGGCCTACGTAATGAGCAGTACTTC
>TRBV10-2|.|TRBJ2-5|15|many
CASSELAGYQETQYF
TGCGCCAGCAGTGAACTGGCAGGATACCAAGAGACCCAGTACTTC
>TRBV12-3/TRBV12-4|.|TRBJ1-2|15|.
CASSLGVAQHCGYTF
TGTGCCAGCAGTTTAGGGGTAGCGCAGCACTGTGGCTACACCTTC
>TRBV7-2|TRBD2|TRBJ2-6|20|.
CASSLGLAGIKISGTNVLTF
TGTGCCAGCAGCTTGGGACTAGCGGGGATTAAGATCTCTGGGACCAACGTCCTGACTTTC
>TRBV28|TRBD2|TRBJ2-3|14|.
CASRGGVSIDTQYF
TGTGCCAGCAGGGGAGGGGTTAGCATAGATACGCAGTATTTT
>TRBV3-1|TRBD1|TRBJ2-6|18|few
CASSHPRQGHSGANVLTF
TGTGCCAGCAGCCACCCTAGACAGGGCCACTCTGGGGCCAACGTCCTGACTTTC
>TRBV5-8|TRBD2|TRBJ2-5|15|few
CASSLSRGAVETQYF
TGTGCCAGCAGCCTCTCGCGGGGGGCGGTGGAGACCCAGTACTTC
>TRBV5-5|TRBD1|TRBJ1-5|15|many
CASRPGTGGGQPQHF
TGTGCCAGCAGGCCCGGGACAGGGGGTGGTCAGCCCCAGCATTTT
>TRBV10-3|.|TRBJ1-5|18|.
CAISESMTGGASNQPQHF
TGTGCCATCAGTGAGTCGATGACTGGAGGGGCAAGCAATCAGCCCCAGCATTTT
>TRBV7-2|TRBD1|TRBJ2-7|14|many
CASSPRTGGNEQYF
TGTGCCAGCAGCCCCCGGACAGGGGGCAACGAGCAGTACTTC
>TRBV28|.|TRBJ1-4|15|.
CASSPASTLGEKLFF
TGTGCCAGCAGTCCCGCCTCGACGCTTGGAGAAAAACTGTTTTTT
>TRBV29-1|.|TRBJ1-2|13|few
CSGRDEFNYGYTF
TGCAGCGGACGGGACGAGTTTAACTATGGCTACACCTTC
>TRBV10-3|.|TRBJ2-7|14|many
CAISYGTENYEQYF
TGTGCCATCAGCTACGGGACCGAGAACTACGAGCAGTACTTC
>TRBV29-1|.|TRBJ1-2|13|.
CSVGGGLNYGYTF
TGCAGCGTTGGTGGAGGGCTGAACTATGGCTACACCTTC
>TRBV28|.|TRBJ2-1|13|few
CASSLRGVNEQFF
TGTGCCAGCAGTTTAAGAGGGGTAAATGAGCAGTTCTTC
>TRBV9|.|TRBJ1-1|14|few
CASSPQGLSTEAFF
TGTGCCAGCAGCCCTCAGGGGTTGAGCACTGAAGCTTTCTTT
>TRBV3-1|TRBD1|TRBJ1-1|15|many
CASKKKTGGNTEAFF
TGTGCCAGCAAAAAGAAGACAGGGGGTAACACTGAAGCTTTCTTT
>TRBV7-2|.|TRBJ2-1|15|few
CASSVTGTDYNEQFF
TGTGCCAGCAGCGTCACCGGGACGGACTACAATGAGCAGTTCTTC
>TRBV9|TRBD2|TRBJ2-1|18|few
CASSLRTSTGSSYNEQFF
TGTGCCAGCAGCCTTCGGACTAGCACGGGAAGCTCCTACAATGAGCAGTTCTTC
>TRBV5-1|.|TRBJ1-5|15|many
CASSLAAGGHQPQHF
TGCGCCAGCAGCTTGGCGGCGGGGGGCCATCAGCCCCAGCATTTT
>TRBV2|.|TRBJ2-3|15|.
CASSDLGGSTDTQYF
TGTGCCAGCAGTGATTTGGGGGGAAGCACAGATACGCAGTATTTT
>TRBV7-2|.|TRBJ1-1|15|.
CASNPTPGAGTEAFF
TGTGCCAGCAACCCAACTCCAGGGGCTGGCACTGAAGCTTTCTTT
>TRBV18|.|TRBJ1-2|14|.
CASSPEHSNYGYTF
TGTGCCAGCTCACCAGAGCACAGCAACTATGGCTACACCTTC
>TRBV28|.|TRBJ2-5|13|many
CASSFEVLETQYF
TGTGCCAGCAGTTTTGAGGTGTTGGAGACCCAGTACTTC
>TRBV12-3/TRBV12-4|.|TRBJ2-2|14|once
CASSPPIRPGELFF
TGTGCCAGCAGTCCCCCGATCCGGCCCGGGGAGCTGTTTTTT
>TRBV7-8|.|TRBJ1-5|15|few
CAGSLRAQGGQPQHF
TGTGCCGGCAGCTTGAGGGCACAGGGAGGTCAGCCCCAGCATTTT
>TRBV3-1|.|TRBJ2-7|14|many
CASSKSPRSYEQYF
TGTGCCAGCAGCAAGTCCCCGCGGAGTTACGAGCAGTACTTC
>TRBV11-2|TRBD2|TRBJ2-7|13|few
CASSSLAVYEQYF
TGTGCCAGCAGCTCCCTAGCGGTCTACGAGCAGTACTTC
>TRBV28|.|TRBJ1-1|16|.
CASSSPSGRLNTEAFF
TGTGCCAGCAGCTCCCCTTCGGGACGGCTGAACACTGAAGCTTTCTTT
>TRBV28|.|TRBJ1-2|13|.
CASSFPSVGGYTF
TGTGCCAGCAGTTTTCCCTCGGTAGGCGGCTACACCTTC
>TRBV20-1|TRBD2|TRBJ2-7|16|.
CSAPVPRLAGGREQYF
TGCAGTGCTCCCGTTCCTAGACTAGCGGGGGGACGCGAGCAGTACTTC
>TRBV6-4|TRBD2|TRBJ2-3|19|.
CASSDQTSGNSSSTDTQYF
TGTGCCAGCAGTGACCAGACTAGCGGAAATTCTTCTAGCACAGATACGCAGTATTTT
>TRBV12-3/TRBV12-4|.|TRBJ1-1|14|.
CASSLTDLNTEAFF
TGTGCCAGCAGTTTGACAGATCTGAACACTGAAGCTTTCTTT
>TRBV7-2|.|TRBJ1-2|14|few
CASSQQIGSGGYTF
TGTGCCAGCAGCCAGCAGATAGGGTCGGGTGGCTACACCTTC
>TRBV27|.|TRBJ1-1|14|few
CASSLSLGRTEAFF
TGTGCCAGCAGTTTATCCTTGGGGAGGACTGAAGCTTTCTTT
>TRBV29-1|.|TRBJ2-5|15|few
CSVEGRGRGHETQYF
TGCAGCGTTGAAGGGAGGGGGAGGGGCCATGAGACCCAGTACTTC
>TRBV18|TRBD1|TRBJ2-7|16|many
CASSPAQGATRNEQYF
TGTGCCAGCTCACCCGCACAGGGGGCAACAAGAAACGAGCAGTACTTC
>TRBV12-3/TRBV12-4|.|TRBJ1-2|16|many
CASSLKAGAGRYGYTF
TGTGCCAGCAGTTTGAAGGCCGGGGCAGGACGCTATGGCTACACCTTC
>TRBV20-1|.|TRBJ2-3|14|.
CSAREASSTDTQYF
TGCAGTGCTAGGGAGGCTAGTAGCACAGATACGCAGTATTTT
>TRBV28|TRBD1|TRBJ1-1|14|.
CASRAGTGTTEAFF
TGTGCCAGCAGAGCCGGGACAGGGACCACTGAAGCTTTCTTT
>TRBV7-9|TRBD2|TRBJ2-1|17|.
CASSPTVSGGSDNEQFF
TGTGCCAGCAGCCCGACGGTTAGCGGGGGGTCCGACAATGAGCAGTTCTTC
>TRBV29-1|TRBD2|TRBJ2-5|13|.
CSVRAGIGETQYF
TGCAGCGTGCGAGCGGGGATCGGAGAGACCCAGTACTTC
>TRBV4-3|TRBD2|TRBJ2-3|17|.
CASSQETLAGTGDTQYF
TGCGCCAGCAGCCAAGAGACACTAGCGGGGACGGGGGATACGCAGTATTTT
>TRBV5-1|.|TRBJ2-3|15|few
CASKSGGASTDTQYF
TGCGCCAGCAAATCGGGCGGGGCTAGCACAGATACGCAGTATTTT
>TRBV24-1|.|TRBJ1-5|14|.
CATSDDGHWQPQHF
TGTGCCACCAGTGACGACGGTCATTGGCAGCCCCAGCATTTT
>TRBV7-2|TRBD2|TRBJ2-7|14|many
CASSFLAGGNEQYF
TGTGCCAGCAGCTTCCTAGCGGGGGGGAACGAGCAGTACTTC
>TRBV6-1|TRBD2|TRBJ2-3|16|.
CASSVSVAGPTDTQYF
TGTGCCAGCAGTGTGTCGGTAGCGGGGCCCACAGATACGCAGTATTTT
>TRBV20-1|TRBD2|TRBJ2-5|15|.
CSARPSGGAVDEQYF
TGCAGTGCTAGACCCAGCGGGGGGGCCGTCGATGAGCAGTACTTC
>TRBV7-2|TRBD2|TRBJ2-2|16|few
CASSFEAGANTGELFF
TGTGCCAGCAGCTTTGAGGCGGGGGCGAACACCGGGGAGCTGTTTTTT
>TRBV5-1|TRBD1|TRBJ2-5|13|many
CASTTGQQETQYF
TGCGCCAGCACAACGGGACAGCAAGAGACCCAGTACTTC
>TRBV7-9|.|TRBJ2-7|16|many
CASSPARAGEGYEQYF
TGTGCCAGCAGCCCAGCCAGGGCAGGGGAAGGGTACGAGCAGTACTTC
>TRBV20-1|TRBD1|TRBJ2-1|14|.
CSASTGADSNEQFF
TGCAGTGCTTCGACAGGGGCTGATTCCAATGAGCAGTTCTTC
>TRBV4-3|TRBD2|TRBJ2-1|16|.
CASSQGGTSGRNEQFF
TGCGCCAGCAGCCAAGGGGGGACTAGCGGGCGGAATGAGCAGTTCTTC
>TRBV7-9|.|TRBJ1-2|9|many
CASSPSDTF
TGTGCCAGCAGCCCCTCGGACACCTTC
>TRBV6-4|.|TRBJ1-5|14|many
CASSDLAGNQPQHF
TGTGCCAGCAGTGACTTAGCAGGCAATCAGCCCCAGCATTTT
>TRBV7-2|TRBD1|TRBJ2-3|13|many
CASSLDQGQGQYF
TGTGCCAGCAGCTTAGACCAAGGACAGGGGCAGTATTTT